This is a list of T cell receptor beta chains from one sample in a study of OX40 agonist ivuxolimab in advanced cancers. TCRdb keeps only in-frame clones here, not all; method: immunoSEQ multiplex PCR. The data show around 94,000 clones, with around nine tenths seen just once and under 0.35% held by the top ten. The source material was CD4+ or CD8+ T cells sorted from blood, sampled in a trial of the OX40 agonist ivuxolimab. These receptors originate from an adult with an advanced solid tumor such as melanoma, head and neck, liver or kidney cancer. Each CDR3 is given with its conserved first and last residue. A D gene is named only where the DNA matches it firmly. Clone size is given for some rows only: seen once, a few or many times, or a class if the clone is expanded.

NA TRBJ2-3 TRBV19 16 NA CASSIEKGGGTDTQYF TGTGCCAGTAGTATAGAGAAGGGCGGGGGCACAGATACGCAGTATTTT
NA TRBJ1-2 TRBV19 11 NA CASSENYGYTF TGTGCCAGTAGCGAAAACTATGGCTACACCTTC
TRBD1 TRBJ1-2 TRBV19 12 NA CASGTGYGGYTF TGTGCCAGTGGGACAGGGTACGGTGGCTACACCTTC
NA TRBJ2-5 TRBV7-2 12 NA CASSRDARTQYF TGTGCCAGCAGTCGGGACGCGAGGACCCAGTACTTC
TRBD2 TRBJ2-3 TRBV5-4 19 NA CASSSRPSGGPTSTDTQYF TGTGCCAGCAGCTCCCGCCCTAGCGGGGGGCCGACTAGCACAGATACGCAGTATTTT
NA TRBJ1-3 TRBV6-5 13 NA CASSPWAGNTIYF TGTGCCAGCAGTCCCTGGGCTGGAAACACCATATATTTT
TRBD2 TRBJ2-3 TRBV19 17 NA CASSMGLAGGPSDTQYF TGTGCCAGTAGTATGGGACTAGCGGGGGGGCCGTCAGATACGCAGTATTTT
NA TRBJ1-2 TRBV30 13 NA CAWSFRGNYGYTF TGTGCCTGGAGCTTCCGGGGGAACTATGGCTACACCTTC
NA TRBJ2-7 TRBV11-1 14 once CASSLEQGAYEQYF TGTGCCAGCAGCTTAGAGCAGGGAGCCTACGAGCAGTACTTC
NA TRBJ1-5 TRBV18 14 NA CASSLGRNNQPQHF TGTGCCAGCTCACTGGGACGGAACAATCAGCCCCAGCATTTT
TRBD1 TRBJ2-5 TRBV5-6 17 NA CASSFRQGAPWVETQYF TGTGCCAGCAGCTTCAGGCAGGGGGCGCCTTGGGTCGAGACCCAGTACTTC
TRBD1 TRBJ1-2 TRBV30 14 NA CAWSTGTGGSGYTF TGTGCCTGGAGTACCGGGACAGGGGGCTCTGGCTACACCTTC
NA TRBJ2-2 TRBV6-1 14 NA CASIFPGGRGELFF TGTGCCAGCATTTTCCCCGGGGGGCGGGGGGAGCTGTTTTTT
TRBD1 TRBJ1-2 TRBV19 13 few CASSTGTGYGYTF TGTGCCAGTAGTACCGGGACAGGGTATGGCTACACCTTC
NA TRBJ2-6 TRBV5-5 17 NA CASSLEGAASGANVLTF TGTGCCAGCAGCTTGGAAGGGGCCGCTTCTGGGGCCAACGTCCTGACTTTC
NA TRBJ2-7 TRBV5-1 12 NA CASSGGTYEQYF TGCGCCAGCAGCGGGGGGACTTACGAGCAGTACTTC
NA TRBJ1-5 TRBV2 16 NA CASSDESGLGNQPQHF TGTGCCAGCAGTGACGAATCAGGGTTAGGCAATCAGCCCCAGCATTTT
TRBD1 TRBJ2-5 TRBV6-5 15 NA CASSSGQTKPETQYF TGTGCCAGCAGCTCGGGACAGACCAAGCCGGAGACCCAGTACTTC
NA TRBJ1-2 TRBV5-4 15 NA CASSLAGRGTYGYTF TGTGCCAGCAGCTTGGCGGGCAGGGGAACCTATGGCTACACCTTC
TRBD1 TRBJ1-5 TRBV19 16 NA CASSIRAGTGNQPQHF TGTGCCAGTAGTATCAGGGCTGGGACAGGGAATCAGCCCCAGCATTTT